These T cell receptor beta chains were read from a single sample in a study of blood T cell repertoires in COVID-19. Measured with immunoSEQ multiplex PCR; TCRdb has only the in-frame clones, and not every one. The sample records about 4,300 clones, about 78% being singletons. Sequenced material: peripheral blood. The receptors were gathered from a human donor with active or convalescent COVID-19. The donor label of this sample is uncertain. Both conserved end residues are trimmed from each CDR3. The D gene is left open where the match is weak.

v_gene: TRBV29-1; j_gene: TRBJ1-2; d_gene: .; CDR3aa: SVGPGSDGYT
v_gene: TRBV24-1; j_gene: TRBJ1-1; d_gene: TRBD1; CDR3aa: ATSDDRGGGTEAF
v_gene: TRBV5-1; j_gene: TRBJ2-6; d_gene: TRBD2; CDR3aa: ASSPWTSGRPGANVLT
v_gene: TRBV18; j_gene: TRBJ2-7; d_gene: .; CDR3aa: ASSPDQGFNEQY
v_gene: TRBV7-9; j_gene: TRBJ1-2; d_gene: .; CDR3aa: ASSLEQHYGYT
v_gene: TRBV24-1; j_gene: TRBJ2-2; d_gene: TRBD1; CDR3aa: ATSEEHRTGLWTGELF
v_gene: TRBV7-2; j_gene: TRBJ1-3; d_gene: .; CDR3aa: ASSLFGGGNTIY
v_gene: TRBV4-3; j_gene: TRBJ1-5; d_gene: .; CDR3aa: ASSQEVRQPQH
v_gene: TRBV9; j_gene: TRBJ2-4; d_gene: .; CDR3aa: ASSVDPGKNIQY
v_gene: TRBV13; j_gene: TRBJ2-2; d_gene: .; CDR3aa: ASSLQVSWNTGELF
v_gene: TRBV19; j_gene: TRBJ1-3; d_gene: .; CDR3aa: ASSILGDGNTIY
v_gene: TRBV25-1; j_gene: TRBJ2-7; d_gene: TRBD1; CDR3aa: ASSEPYRGTGGIEQY
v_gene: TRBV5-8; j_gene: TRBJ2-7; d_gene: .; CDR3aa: ASSFGRYSYEQY
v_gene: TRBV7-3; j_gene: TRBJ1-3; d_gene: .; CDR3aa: ASSLEGGGNTIY
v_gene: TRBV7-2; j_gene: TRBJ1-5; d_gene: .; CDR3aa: ASSLDGDLNQPQH
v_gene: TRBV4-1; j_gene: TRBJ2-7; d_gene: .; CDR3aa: ASSQDRVERAEQY
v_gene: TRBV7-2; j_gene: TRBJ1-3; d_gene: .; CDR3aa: ASSPAGGKGNTIY
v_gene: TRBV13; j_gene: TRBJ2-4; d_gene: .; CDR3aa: ASSRPWPAKNIQY
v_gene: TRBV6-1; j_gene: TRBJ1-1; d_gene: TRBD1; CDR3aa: ASSERARGDAEAF
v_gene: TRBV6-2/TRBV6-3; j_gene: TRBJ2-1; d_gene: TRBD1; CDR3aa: ASSQIGQGVNNEQF
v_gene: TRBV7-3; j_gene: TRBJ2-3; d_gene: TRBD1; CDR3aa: ASSSSGTGTDTQY
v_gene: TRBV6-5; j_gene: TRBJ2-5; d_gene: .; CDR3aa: ASSLFIQETQY
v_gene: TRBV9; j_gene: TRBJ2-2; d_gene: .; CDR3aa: ASSVGASFTGELF
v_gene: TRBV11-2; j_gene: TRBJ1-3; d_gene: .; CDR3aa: ASSPRPGTGNTIY
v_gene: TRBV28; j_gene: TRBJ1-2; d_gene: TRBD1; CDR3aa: ASSWTTGMGGYT
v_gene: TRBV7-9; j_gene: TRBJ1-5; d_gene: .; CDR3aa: ASRRGGANQPQH
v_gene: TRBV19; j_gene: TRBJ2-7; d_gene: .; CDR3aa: ASSIADNYEQY
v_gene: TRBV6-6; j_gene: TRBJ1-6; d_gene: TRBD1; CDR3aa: ASSGQGHSPLH
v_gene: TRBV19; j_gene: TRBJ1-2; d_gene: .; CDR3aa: ASSVVDYGYT
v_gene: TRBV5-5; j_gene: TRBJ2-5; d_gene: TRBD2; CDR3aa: ASSLAAGGRGETQY
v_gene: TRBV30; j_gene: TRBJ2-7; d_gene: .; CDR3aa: AWSGAYEQY
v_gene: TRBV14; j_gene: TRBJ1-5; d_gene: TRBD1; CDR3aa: ASSQLLPTGARDQPQH
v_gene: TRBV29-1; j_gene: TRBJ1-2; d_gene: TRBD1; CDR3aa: SVEGTASHYGYT
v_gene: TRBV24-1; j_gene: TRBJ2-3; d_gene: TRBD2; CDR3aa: ATSAGGTDTQY
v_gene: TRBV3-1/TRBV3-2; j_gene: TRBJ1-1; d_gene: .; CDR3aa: ASRDWTGNTEAF
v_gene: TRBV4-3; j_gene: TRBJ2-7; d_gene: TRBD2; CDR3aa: ASSQEPAGAGGPYEQY
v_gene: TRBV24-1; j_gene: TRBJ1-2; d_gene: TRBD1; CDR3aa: ATSEGQGVYGYT
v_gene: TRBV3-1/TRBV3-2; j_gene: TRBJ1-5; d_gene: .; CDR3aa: ASSQGADQPQH
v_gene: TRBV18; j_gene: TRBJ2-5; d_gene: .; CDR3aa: ASSPPTVKETQY
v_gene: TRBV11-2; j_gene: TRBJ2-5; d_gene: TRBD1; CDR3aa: ASSLKGGALETQY
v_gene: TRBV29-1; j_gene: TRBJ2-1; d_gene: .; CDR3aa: SVEWPGGGNEQF
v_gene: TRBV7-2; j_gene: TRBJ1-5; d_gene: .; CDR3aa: ASSLSTNQPQH
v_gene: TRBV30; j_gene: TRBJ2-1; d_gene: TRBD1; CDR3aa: AWSEGQYNEQF
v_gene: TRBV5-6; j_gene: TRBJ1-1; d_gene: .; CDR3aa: ASSLGIRQMNTEAF